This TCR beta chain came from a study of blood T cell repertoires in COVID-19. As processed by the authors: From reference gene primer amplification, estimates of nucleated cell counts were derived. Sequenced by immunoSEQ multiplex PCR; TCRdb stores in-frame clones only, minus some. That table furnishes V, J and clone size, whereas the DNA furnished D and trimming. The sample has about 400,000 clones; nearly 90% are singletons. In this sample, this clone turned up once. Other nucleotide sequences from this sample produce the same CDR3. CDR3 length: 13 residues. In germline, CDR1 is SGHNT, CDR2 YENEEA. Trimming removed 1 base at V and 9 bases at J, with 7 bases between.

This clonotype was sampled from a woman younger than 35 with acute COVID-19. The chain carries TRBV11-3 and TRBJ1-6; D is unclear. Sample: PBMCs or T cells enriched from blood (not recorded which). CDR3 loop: CASSLGAGSPLHF. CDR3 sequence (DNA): TGTGCCAGCAGCTTAGGGGCGGGTTCACCCCTCCACTTT.